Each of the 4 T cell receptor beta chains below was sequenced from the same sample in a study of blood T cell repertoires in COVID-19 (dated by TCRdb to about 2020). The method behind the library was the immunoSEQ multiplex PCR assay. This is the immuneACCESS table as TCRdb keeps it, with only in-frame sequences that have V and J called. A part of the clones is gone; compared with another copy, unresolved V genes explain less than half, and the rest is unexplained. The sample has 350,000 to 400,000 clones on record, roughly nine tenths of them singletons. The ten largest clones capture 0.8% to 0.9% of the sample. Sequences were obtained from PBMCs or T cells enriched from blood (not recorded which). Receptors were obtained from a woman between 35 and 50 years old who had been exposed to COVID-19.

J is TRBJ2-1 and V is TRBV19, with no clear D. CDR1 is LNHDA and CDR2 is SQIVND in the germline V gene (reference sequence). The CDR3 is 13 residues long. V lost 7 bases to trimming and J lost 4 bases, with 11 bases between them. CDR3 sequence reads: CASKLVGYNEQFF. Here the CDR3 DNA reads TGTGCCAGTAAGTTAGTCGGGTACAATGAGCAGTTCTTC.

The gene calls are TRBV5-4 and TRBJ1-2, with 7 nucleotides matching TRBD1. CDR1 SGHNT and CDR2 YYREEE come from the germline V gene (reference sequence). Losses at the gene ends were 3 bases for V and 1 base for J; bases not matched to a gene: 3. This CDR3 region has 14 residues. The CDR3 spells CASSWGQINYGYTF. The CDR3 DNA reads TGTGCCAGCAGCTGGGGACAGATTAACTATGGCTACACCTTC.

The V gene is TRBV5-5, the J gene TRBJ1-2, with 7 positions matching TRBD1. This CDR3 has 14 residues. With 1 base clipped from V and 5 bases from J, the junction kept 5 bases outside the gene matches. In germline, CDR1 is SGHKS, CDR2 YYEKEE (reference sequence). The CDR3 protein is CASSLHRGWYGYTF. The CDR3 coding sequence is TGTGCCAGCAGCTTGCACAGGGGCTGGTATGGCTACACCTTC.

The CDR3 DNA reads as TGTGCCAGCAGCCGGGACAGAGAAGATGGCTACACCTTC. Translating it yields CASSRDREDGYTF. This rearrangement joins TRBV2 to TRBJ1-2, with 7 bases identical to TRBD1. V dropped 6 bases and J dropped 6; count of bases not matched to a gene: 7. There are 13 residues in the CDR3. Per the germline V gene, CDR1 is SNHLY and CDR2 is FYNNEI.